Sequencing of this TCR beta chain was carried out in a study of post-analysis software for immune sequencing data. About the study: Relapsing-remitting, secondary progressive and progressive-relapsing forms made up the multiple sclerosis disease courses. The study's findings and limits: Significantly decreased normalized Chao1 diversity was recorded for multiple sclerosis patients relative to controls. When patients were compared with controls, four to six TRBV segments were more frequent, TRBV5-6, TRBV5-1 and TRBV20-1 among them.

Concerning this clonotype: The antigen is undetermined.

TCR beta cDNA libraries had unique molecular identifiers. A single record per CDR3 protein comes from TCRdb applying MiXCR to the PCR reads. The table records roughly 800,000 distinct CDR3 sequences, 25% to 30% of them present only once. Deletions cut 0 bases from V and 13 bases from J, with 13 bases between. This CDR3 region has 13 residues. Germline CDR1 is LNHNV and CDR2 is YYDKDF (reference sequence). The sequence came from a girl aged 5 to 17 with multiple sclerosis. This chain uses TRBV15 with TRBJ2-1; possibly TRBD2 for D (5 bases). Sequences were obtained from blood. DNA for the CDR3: TGTGCCACCAGCAGAGATCAGTGGGAGACCCAGTTCTTC. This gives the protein CATSRDQWETQFF. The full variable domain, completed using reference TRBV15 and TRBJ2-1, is DAMVIQNPRYQVTQFGKPVTLSCSQTLNHNVMYWYQQKSSQAPKLLFHYYDKDFNNEADTPDNFQSRRPNTSFCFLDIRSPGLGDTAMYLCATSRDQWETQFFGPGTRLTVL.